The clone carrying this T cell receptor beta chain was picked up many times. Its antigen is undetermined. This record comes from a study of T cells in Graves' hyperthyroidism and ophthalmopathy. Whole-study findings and limits: Most expanded thyroid clonotypes above 0.001 also appeared in blood.

Germline CDR1 and CDR2: SQVTM and ANQGSEA. The CDR3 contains 16 residues. Losses at the gene ends were 4 bases for V and 5 bases for J; bases not matched to a gene: 7. The study left out patients who had uncontrolled infection, other autoimmune disease, pregnancy or lactation. Diagnoses were established using clinical symptoms, serum thyroxine and TRAb, thyroid ultrasound and orbital computed tomography. The TCR beta CDR3 regions underwent amplification using RNA transcripts as the source. With the HTBI primer set, the TCR CDR3 went through a first round of RT-PCR. TCRdb reprocessed the multiplex PCR reads via MiXCR and lists one record per CDR3 protein. The sample carries approximately 420,000 distinct CDR3 sequences, approximately 14% recorded once.

The sequencing input was blood. The chain employs TRBV29-1 and TRBJ2-2; 13 positions match TRBD2. The sequence derives from a woman aged 18-30 years with Graves' hyperthyroidism. The DNA of the CDR3 is TGCAGCGTTGGGGAGGGACTAGCGGGAAGGACCGGGGAGCTGTTTTTT. This translates into CSVGEGLAGRTGELFF.